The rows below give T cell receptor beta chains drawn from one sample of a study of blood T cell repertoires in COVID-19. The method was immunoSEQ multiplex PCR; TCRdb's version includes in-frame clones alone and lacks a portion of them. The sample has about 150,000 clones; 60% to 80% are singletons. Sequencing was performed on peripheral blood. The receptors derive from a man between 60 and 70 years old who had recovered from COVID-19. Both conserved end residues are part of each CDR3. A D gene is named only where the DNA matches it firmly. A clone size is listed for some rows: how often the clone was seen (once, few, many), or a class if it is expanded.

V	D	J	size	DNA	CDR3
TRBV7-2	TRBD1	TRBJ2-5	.	TGTGCCAGCAGCTTAATGGGACAGCAAGAGACCCAGTACTTC	CASSLMGQQETQYF
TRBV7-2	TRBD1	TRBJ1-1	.	TGTGCCAGCAGCCCCCGACAGGGTATGAACACTGAAGCTTTCTTT	CASSPRQGMNTEAFF
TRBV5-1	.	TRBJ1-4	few	TGCGCCAGCAGCTCGGTACAGGATAATGAAAAACTGTTTTTT	CASSSVQDNEKLFF
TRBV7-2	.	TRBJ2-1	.	TGTGCCAGCAGCTTAGAACTAGTCAATGAGCAGTTCTTC	CASSLELVNEQFF
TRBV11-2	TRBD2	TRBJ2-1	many	TGTGCCAGCAGCTCTAGCGGGAGTCGGTACAATGAGCAGTTCTTC	CASSSSGSRYNEQFF
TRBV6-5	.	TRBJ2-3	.	TGTGCCAGCAGTTACCGCGTCACAGATACGCAGTATTTT	CASSYRVTDTQYF
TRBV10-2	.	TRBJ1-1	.	TGCGCCAGCAGTGAGTCCCAGGGTGGCACTGAAGCTTTCTTT	CASSESQGGTEAFF
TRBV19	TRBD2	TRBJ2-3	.	TGTGCCAGCTCACGTGGACTAGCGGGGGGCCCAGATACGCAGTATTTT	CASSRGLAGGPDTQYF
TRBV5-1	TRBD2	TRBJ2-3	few	TGCGCCAGCAGCTTGGCTCAAGGACTAGCGGGAGGTCAAGATACGCAGTATTTT	CASSLAQGLAGGQDTQYF
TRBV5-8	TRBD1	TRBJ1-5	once	TGTGCCACTACAGGGACAGGTAATCAGCCCCAGCATTTT	CATTGTGNQPQHF
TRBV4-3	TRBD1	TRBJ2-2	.	TGCGCCAGCAGCCAAGATTGGGAAGGGGGCGCCGGGGAGCTGTTTTTT	CASSQDWEGGAGELFF
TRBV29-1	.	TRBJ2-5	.	TGCAGCGTTAGGACAGGTCGGAGGGGCCAAGAGACCCAGTACTTC	CSVRTGRRGQETQYF
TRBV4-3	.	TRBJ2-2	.	TGCGCCAGCAGCCAAGGGCGGACACTGGCTGTCACCGGGGAGCTGTTTTTT	CASSQGRTLAVTGELFF
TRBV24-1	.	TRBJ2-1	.	TGTGCCACCAGTGACCCCCTCACGGGCAATGAGCAGTTCTTC	CATSDPLTGNEQFF
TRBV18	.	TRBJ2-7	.	TGTGCCAGCTCACCACCGGCCAGGACCTACGAGCAGTACTTC	CASSPPARTYEQYF